This is a list of T cell receptor beta chains from one sample in a study of lymphopenia after photon versus proton radiotherapy. Sequenced by immunoSEQ multiplex PCR; TCRdb stores in-frame clones only, minus some. The data show fewer than 35,000 clones, approximately 92% seen once. The sequencing here drew on peripheral blood, taken from a patient treated with proton-based radiotherapy. The source is a woman between 65 and 79 years old with pancreatic cancer. Some clones in this sample may be carry-over from other donors' samples. Each CDR3 is given with its conserved first and last residue. A D gene is named only where the DNA matches it firmly. Where a row states a size, it is once, few, many or the class of an expanded clone; other rows omit it.

d_gene	abundance	len	v_gene	j_gene	CDR3aa	CDR3nt
TRBD1	-	15	TRBV19	TRBJ1-2	CASSIPGQGARGYTF	TGTGCCAGTAGTATTCCGGGACAGGGGGCGCGCGGCTACACCTTC
TRBD1	-	13	TRBV19	TRBJ1-1	CASIYRGNTEAFF	TGTGCCAGTATCTACAGGGGAAACACTGAAGCTTTCTTT
-	-	16	TRBV18	TRBJ1-1	CASSPQLKTENTEAFF	TGTGCCAGCTCACCCCAACTAAAAACAGAGAACACTGAAGCTTTCTTT
-	-	12	TRBV2	TRBJ1-4	CASTDENEKLFF	TGTGCCAGCACGGACGAAAATGAAAAACTGTTTTTT
TRBD2	-	16	TRBV29-1	TRBJ2-7	CSVEGLAGGADYEQYF	TGCAGCGTTGAAGGACTAGCGGGAGGGGCGGACTACGAGCAGTACTTC
-	-	13	TRBV7-2	TRBJ2-7	CASSLGGDDEQYF	TGTGCCAGCAGCTTAGGAGGAGACGACGAGCAGTACTTC
-	-	15	TRBV18	TRBJ2-3	CASSPGGLSTDTQYF	TGTGCCAGCTCACCAGGGGGGCTGAGCACAGATACGCAGTATTTT
TRBD1	-	17	TRBV28	TRBJ1-4	CASSLSGQGATNEKLFF	TGTGCCAGCAGTTTATCAGGCCAGGGGGCAACTAATGAAAAACTGTTTTTT
-	-	13	TRBV6-5	TRBJ2-6	CASSYSGANVLTF	TGTGCCAGCAGTTACTCTGGGGCCAACGTCCTGACTTTC
-	-	13	TRBV4-2	TRBJ2-2	CASSQDGAGELFF	TGTGCCAGCAGCCAAGATGGAGCCGGGGAGCTGTTTTTT
-	once	14	TRBV19	TRBJ2-3	CASGGRLSTDTQYF	TGTGCCAGTGGTGGCAGGCTGAGCACAGATACGCAGTATTTT
-	-	13	TRBV10-2	TRBJ2-7	CASSDKVGAEQYF	TGCGCCAGCAGTGATAAGGTTGGCGCCGAGCAGTACTTC
TRBD2	-	12	TRBV30	TRBJ2-1	CAWSSLADEQFF	TGTGCCTGGAGCTCCCTAGCGGATGAGCAGTTCTTC
-	-	16	TRBV21-1	TRBJ2-3	CASSRLQGLAADTQYF	TGTGCCAGCAGCAGACTACAAGGACTAGCGGCAGATACGCAGTATTTT
TRBD2	-	15	TRBV5-6	TRBJ2-1	CASSLQLAGRGEQFF	TGTGCCAGCAGCTTGCAACTAGCGGGACGGGGTGAGCAGTTCTTC
-	-	15	TRBV11-1	TRBJ2-2	CASSLHTIQSGELFF	TGTGCCAGCAGCTTACATACCATCCAGTCCGGGGAGCTGTTTTTT
TRBD2	-	18	TRBV28	TRBJ2-3	CASSLSKGLGSSTDTQYF	TGTGCCAGCAGTTTAAGTAAGGGACTAGGGTCTAGCACAGATACGCAGTATTTT
-	-	17	TRBV10-3	TRBJ1-4	CAISALGGGATNEKLFF	TGTGCCATCAGTGCCCTCGGGGGGGGTGCAACTAATGAAAAACTGTTTTTT
-	-	14	TRBV18	TRBJ2-2	CASSPEGLTGELFF	TGTGCCAGCTCACCTGAGGGGCTCACCGGGGAGCTGTTTTTT
TRBD1	-	15	TRBV6-5	TRBJ2-1	CASSYPLTGANEQFF	TGTGCCAGCAGTTACCCCTTGACAGGGGCCAATGAGCAGTTCTTC
-	-	14	TRBV10-3	TRBJ2-2	CAISDVENTGELFF	TGTGCCATCAGTGACGTCGAAAACACCGGGGAGCTGTTTTTT
-	-	14	TRBV18	TRBJ1-2	CASSTDQGNYGYTF	TGTGCCAGCTCCACGGATCAAGGGAACTATGGCTACACCTTC
TRBD1	-	18	TRBV7-9	TRBJ2-6	CASSAQRDRGTGANVLTF	TGTGCCAGCAGCGCACAAAGGGACAGGGGGACTGGGGCCAACGTCCTGACTTTC
TRBD1	-	14	TRBV6-5	TRBJ2-7	CASRTGQGRNEQYF	TGTGCCAGCAGGACGGGACAGGGCAGGAACGAGCAGTACTTC
TRBD1	-	15	TRBV10-2	TRBJ1-4	CASSGQGAPNEKLFF	TGCGCCAGCAGTGGACAGGGGGCCCCTAATGAAAAACTGTTTTTT
-	-	17	TRBV4-1	TRBJ2-1	CASSQEGIVSSYNEQFF	TGCGCCAGCAGCCAAGAGGGTATAGTTAGCTCCTACAATGAGCAGTTCTTC
TRBD1	-	14	TRBV6-1	TRBJ2-7	CASSPRTGLGEQYF	TGTGCCAGCAGCCCACGGACAGGCCTCGGGGAGCAGTACTTC
TRBD1	few	15	TRBV19	TRBJ1-5	CASKVGGLGNQPQHF	TGTGCCAGTAAGGTAGGGGGCCTTGGCAATCAGCCCCAGCATTTT
-	once	15	TRBV19	TRBJ1-1	CASSIDFRGFTEAFF	TGTGCCAGTAGTATAGATTTTCGAGGGTTCACTGAAGCTTTCTTT
-	-	14	TRBV7-2	TRBJ2-7	CASSFSGLSYEQYF	TGTGCCAGCAGCTTCAGCGGTCTGAGCTACGAGCAGTACTTC
-	-	14	TRBV30	TRBJ1-1	CAWSVRTANTEAFF	TGTGCCTGGAGTGTAAGGACAGCAAACACTGAAGCTTTCTTT
-	-	14	TRBV5-1	TRBJ1-1	CASSWGQENTEAFF	TGCGCCAGCAGCTGGGGACAAGAGAACACTGAAGCTTTCTTT
TRBD1	-	14	TRBV10-2	TRBJ2-7	CASKPGQSSYEQYF	TGCGCCAGCAAGCCGGGACAGAGCTCCTACGAGCAGTACTTC
TRBD2	-	16	TRBV28	TRBJ2-3	CASSSGLAGYTDTQYF	TGTGCCAGCAGTTCCGGACTAGCGGGATACACAGATACGCAGTATTTT
-	-	15	TRBV5-1	TRBJ1-1	CASSIDGGPGTEAFF	TGCGCCAGCTCCATTGACGGGGGGCCGGGGACTGAAGCTTTCTTT
-	-	15	TRBV6-5	TRBJ2-5	CASSYSDSSQETQYF	TGTGCCAGCAGTTATTCGGACAGCAGCCAAGAGACCCAGTACTTC
-	once	15	TRBV5-1	TRBJ1-4	CASSEQGNYNEKLFF	TGCGCCAGCAGCGAGCAGGGAAACTATAATGAAAAACTGTTTTTT
-	few	16	TRBV6-6	TRBJ2-4	CASSSGQDLAKNIQYF	TGTGCCAGCAGTTCGGGGCAGGATCTAGCCAAAAACATTCAGTACTTC
TRBD2	-	15	TRBV13	TRBJ2-1	CASSSEREAYNEQFF	TGTGCCAGCAGCTCGGAGCGGGAGGCCTACAATGAGCAGTTCTTC
-	-	17	TRBV7-2	TRBJ2-1	CASSLVMLVDLYNEQFF	TGTGCCAGCAGCTTAGTTATGTTAGTCGACCTCTACAATGAGCAGTTCTTC
TRBD1	-	17	TRBV5-4	TRBJ2-3	CASSLATAGGDRDTQYF	TGTGCCAGCAGCTTGGCCACGGCAGGGGGTGACAGAGATACGCAGTATTTT
-	-	15	TRBV5-6	TRBJ1-5	CASSLGGSNNQPQHF	TGTGCCAGCAGCTTGGGAGGGTCTAACAATCAGCCCCAGCATTTT
-	-	12	TRBV29-1	TRBJ1-1	CSGTTENTEAFF	TGCAGCGGTACGACAGAAAACACTGAAGCTTTCTTT
-	-	15	TRBV7-3	TRBJ2-3	CASSFGGTSTDTQYF	TGTGCCAGCAGCTTTGGGGGGACTAGCACAGATACGCAGTATTTT
TRBD1	-	14	TRBV15	TRBJ1-1	CATSGFRGYTEAFF	TGTGCCACCAGCGGTTTCAGGGGGTACACTGAAGCTTTCTTT
-	-	12	TRBV28	TRBJ1-5	CASTRRNQPQHF	TGTGCCAGCACCAGACGCAATCAGCCCCAGCATTTT
-	-	15	TRBV5-1	TRBJ2-1	CASSLGGASYNEQFF	TGCGCCAGCAGCTTAGGAGGTGCCTCCTACAATGAGCAGTTCTTC
-	-	13	TRBV10-3	TRBJ1-1	CAIRAVTESEAFF	TGTGCCATCAGGGCGGTGACAGAATCTGAAGCTTTCTTT
-	-	14	TRBV6-1	TRBJ1-5	CASRGHDPNQPQHF	TGTGCCAGCAGGGGACACGACCCCAATCAGCCCCAGCATTTT
-	few	15	TRBV19	TRBJ2-2	CASKKDRPNTGELFF	TGTGCCAGTAAGAAAGACAGACCGAACACCGGGGAGCTGTTTTTT
TRBD1	-	14	TRBV5-4	TRBJ2-7	CASSYGQGSLEQYF	TGTGCCAGCAGCTACGGACAGGGATCTCTCGAGCAGTACTTC
-	-	14	TRBV2	TRBJ2-2	CASTARSNTGELFF	TGTGCCAGCACAGCTCGCTCTAACACCGGGGAGCTGTTTTTT
-	once	14	TRBV4-3	TRBJ2-3	CASSQGPGADTQYF	TGCGCCAGCAGCCAAGGGCCAGGCGCAGATACGCAGTATTTT
-	once	11	TRBV20-1	TRBJ2-7	CSARGSYEQYF	TGCAGTGCTAGAGGTTCCTACGAGCAGTACTTC
-	-	10	TRBV6-1	TRBJ1-2	CASFLTGYTF	TGTGCCAGCTTTCTAACTGGCTACACCTTC
-	-	13	TRBV28	TRBJ1-5	CASSFGVQQPQHF	TGTGCCAGCAGTTTCGGGGTCCAGCAGCCCCAGCATTTT
TRBD1	once	13	TRBV2	TRBJ2-5	CARDQQGLETQYF	TGTGCCAGGGACCAACAGGGGTTGGAGACCCAGTACTTC
-	-	15	TRBV6-5	TRBJ1-1	CASSSVGGRDTEAFF	TGTGCCAGCAGTTCCGTGGGGGGGAGGGACACTGAAGCTTTCTTT
-	-	15	TRBV9	TRBJ1-2	CASSVGGLANYGYTF	TGTGCCAGCAGCGTGGGCGGGCTAGCTAACTATGGCTACACCTTC